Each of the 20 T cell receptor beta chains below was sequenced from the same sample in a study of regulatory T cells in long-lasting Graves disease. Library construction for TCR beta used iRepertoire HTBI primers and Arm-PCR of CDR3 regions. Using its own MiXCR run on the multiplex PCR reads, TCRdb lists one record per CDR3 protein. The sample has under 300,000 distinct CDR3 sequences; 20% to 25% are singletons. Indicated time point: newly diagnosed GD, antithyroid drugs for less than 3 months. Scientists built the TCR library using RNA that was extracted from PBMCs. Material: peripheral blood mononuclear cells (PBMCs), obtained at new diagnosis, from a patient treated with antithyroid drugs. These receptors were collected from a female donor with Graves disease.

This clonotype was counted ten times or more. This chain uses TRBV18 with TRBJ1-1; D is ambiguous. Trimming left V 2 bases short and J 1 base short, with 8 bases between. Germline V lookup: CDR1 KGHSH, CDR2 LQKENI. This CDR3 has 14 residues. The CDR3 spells CASSPGSENTEAFF. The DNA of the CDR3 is TGTGCCAGCTCACCAGGGAGCGAGAACACTGAAGCTTTCTTT.

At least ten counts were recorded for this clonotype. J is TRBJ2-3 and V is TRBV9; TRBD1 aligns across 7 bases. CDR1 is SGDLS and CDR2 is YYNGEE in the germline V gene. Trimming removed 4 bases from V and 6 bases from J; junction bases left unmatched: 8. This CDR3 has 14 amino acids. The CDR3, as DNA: TGTGCCAGCAGCCCAGGACAGGTGAGGGATACGCAGTATTTT. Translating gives CASSPGQVRDTQYF.

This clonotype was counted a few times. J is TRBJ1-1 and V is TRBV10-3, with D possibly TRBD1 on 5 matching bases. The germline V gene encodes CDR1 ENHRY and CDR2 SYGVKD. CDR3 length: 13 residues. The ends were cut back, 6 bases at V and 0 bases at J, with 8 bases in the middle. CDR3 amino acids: CAIRDNMNTEAFF. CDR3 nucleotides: TGTGCCATCAGGGACAATATGAACACTGAAGCTTTCTTT.

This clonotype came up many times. CDR3 region: CASSQFGNTEAFF. CDR3 nucleotides: TGTGCCAGCAGCCAATTCGGGAACACTGAAGCTTTCTTT. V gene TRBV3-2 combines with J gene TRBJ1-1. TRBV3-2 is a pseudogene locus. The CDR3 is made up of 13 amino acids.

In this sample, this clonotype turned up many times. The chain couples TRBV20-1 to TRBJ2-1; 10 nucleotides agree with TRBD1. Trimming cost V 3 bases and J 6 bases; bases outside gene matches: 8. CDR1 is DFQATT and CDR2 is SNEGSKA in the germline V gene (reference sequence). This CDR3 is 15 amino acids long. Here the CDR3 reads CSASFPGQGFNEQFF. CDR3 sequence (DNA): TGCAGTGCTAGTTTTCCGGGACAGGGGTTCAATGAGCAGTTCTTC.

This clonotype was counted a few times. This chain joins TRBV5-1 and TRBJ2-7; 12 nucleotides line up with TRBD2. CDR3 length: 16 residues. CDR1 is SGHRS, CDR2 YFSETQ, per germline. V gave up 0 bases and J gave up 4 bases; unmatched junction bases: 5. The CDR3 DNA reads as TGCGCCAGCAGCTTGGGGGGGACTAGCGGGCTGTACGAGCAGTACTTC. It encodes CASSLGGTSGLYEQYF.

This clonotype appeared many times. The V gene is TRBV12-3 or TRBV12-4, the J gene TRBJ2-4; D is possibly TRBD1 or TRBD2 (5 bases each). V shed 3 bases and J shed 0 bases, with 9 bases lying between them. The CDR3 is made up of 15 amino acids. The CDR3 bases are TGTGCCAGCAGTTTTGGGGGTCTAGCCAAAAACATTCAGTACTTC. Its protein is CASSFGGLAKNIQYF.

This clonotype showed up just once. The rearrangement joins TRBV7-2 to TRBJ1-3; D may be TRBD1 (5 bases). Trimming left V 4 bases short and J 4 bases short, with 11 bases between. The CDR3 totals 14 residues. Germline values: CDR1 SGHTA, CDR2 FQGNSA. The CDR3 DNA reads TGTGCCAGCAGCTCCCGTTGGGGGGGAAACACCATATATTTT. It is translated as CASSSRWGGNTIYF.

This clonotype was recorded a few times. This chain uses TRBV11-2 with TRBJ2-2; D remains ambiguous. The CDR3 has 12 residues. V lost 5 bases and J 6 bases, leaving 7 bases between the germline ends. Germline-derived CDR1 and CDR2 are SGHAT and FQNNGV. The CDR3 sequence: CASSPPSGELFF. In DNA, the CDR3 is TGTGCCAGCAGCCCACCGTCCGGGGAGCTGTTTTTT. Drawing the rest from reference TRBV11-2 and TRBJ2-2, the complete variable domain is EAGVAQSPRYKIIEKRQSVAFWCNPISGHATLYWYQQILGQGPKLLIQFQNNGVVDDSQLPKDRFSAERLKGVDSTLKIQPAKLEDSAVYLCASSPPSGELFFGEGSRLTVL.

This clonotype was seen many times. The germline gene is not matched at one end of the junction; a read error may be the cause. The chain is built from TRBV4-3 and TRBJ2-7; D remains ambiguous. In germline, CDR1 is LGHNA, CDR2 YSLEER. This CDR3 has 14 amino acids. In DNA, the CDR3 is TGTGCCAGCAGCAGATCGGGTTCCTCCTACGAGCAGTACTTC. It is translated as CASSRSGSSYEQYF.

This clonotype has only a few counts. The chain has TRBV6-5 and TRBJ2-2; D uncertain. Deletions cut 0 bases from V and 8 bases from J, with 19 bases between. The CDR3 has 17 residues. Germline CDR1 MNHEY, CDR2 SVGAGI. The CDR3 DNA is TGTGCCAGCAGTTACTCGAGAGCGACTCTCCGTCTGGGGGAGCTGTTTTTT. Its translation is CASSYSRATLRLGELFF.

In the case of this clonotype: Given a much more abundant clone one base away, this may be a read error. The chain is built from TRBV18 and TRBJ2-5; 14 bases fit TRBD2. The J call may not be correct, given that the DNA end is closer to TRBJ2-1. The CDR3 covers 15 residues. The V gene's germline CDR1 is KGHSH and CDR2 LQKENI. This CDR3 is CASAAGTSGSHEQFF. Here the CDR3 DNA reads TGTGCCAGCGCGGCCGGGACTAGCGGGAGCCATGAGCAGTTCTTC.

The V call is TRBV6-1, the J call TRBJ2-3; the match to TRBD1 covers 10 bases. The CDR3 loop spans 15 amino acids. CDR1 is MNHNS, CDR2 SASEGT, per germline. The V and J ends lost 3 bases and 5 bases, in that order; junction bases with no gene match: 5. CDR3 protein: CASSETGGSVDTQYF. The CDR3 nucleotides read TGTGCCAGCAGTGAGACAGGGGGCTCCGTAGATACGCAGTATTTT.

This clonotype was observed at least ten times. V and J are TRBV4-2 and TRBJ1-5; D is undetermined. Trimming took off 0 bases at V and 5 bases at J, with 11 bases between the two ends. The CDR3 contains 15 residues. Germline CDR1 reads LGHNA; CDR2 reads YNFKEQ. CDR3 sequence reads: CASSQELRSYQPQHF. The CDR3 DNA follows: TGTGCCAGCAGCCAAGAACTGAGGTCATATCAGCCCCAGCATTTT.

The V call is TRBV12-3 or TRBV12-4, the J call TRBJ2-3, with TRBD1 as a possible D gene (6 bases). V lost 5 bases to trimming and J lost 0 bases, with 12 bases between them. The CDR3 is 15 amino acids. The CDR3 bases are TGTGCCAGCAGTAGCGTAGGGGGAAGCACAGATACGCAGTATTTT. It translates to CASSSVGGSTDTQYF.

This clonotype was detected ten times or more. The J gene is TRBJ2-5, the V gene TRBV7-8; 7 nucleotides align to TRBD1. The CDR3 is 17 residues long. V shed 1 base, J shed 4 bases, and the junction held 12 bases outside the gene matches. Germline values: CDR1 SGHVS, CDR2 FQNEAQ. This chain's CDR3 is CASSLGVGGQIGETQYF. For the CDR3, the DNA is TGTGCCAGCAGCTTAGGGGTTGGGGGACAGATCGGAGAGACCCAGTACTTC.

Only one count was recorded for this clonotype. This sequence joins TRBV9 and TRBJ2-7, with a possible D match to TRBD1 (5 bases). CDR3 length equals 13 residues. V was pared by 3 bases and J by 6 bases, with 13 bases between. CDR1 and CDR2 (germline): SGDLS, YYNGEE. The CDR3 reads CASSDPWGGEQYF. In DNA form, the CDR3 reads TGTGCCAGCAGCGACCCGTGGGGCGGCGAGCAGTACTTC. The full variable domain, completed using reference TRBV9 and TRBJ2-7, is DSGVTQTPKHLITATGQRVTLRCSPRSGDLSVYWYQQSLDQGLQFLIQYYNGEERAKGNILERFSAQQFPDLHSELNLSSLELGDSALYFCASSDPWGGEQYFGPGTRLTVT.

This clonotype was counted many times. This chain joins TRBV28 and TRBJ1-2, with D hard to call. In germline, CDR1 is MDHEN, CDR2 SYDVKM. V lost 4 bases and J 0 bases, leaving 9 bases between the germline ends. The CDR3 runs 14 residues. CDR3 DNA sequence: TGTGCCAGCAGTTCCCTCGGCTCTAACTATGGCTACACCTTC. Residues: CASSSLGSNYGYTF.

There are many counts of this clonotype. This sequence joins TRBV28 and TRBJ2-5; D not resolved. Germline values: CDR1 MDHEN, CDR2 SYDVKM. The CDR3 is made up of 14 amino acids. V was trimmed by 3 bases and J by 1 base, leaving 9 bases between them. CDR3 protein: CASSFRQTQETQYF. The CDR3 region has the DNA TGTGCCAGCAGTTTCAGGCAGACCCAAGAGACCCAGTACTTC.

CDR3 bases: TGTGCCAGCAGTTACACAGGGACCGCCGGTCAAAACATTCAGTACTTC. Encoded protein: CASSYTGTAGQNIQYF. The chain links TRBV6-5 to TRBJ2-4, with a tentative D call TRBD1 (6 bases). This CDR3 has 16 amino acids. Germline V CDR1 and CDR2: MNHEY, SVGAGI. The V and J ends lost 2 bases and 5 bases respectively, with 16 bases between them.